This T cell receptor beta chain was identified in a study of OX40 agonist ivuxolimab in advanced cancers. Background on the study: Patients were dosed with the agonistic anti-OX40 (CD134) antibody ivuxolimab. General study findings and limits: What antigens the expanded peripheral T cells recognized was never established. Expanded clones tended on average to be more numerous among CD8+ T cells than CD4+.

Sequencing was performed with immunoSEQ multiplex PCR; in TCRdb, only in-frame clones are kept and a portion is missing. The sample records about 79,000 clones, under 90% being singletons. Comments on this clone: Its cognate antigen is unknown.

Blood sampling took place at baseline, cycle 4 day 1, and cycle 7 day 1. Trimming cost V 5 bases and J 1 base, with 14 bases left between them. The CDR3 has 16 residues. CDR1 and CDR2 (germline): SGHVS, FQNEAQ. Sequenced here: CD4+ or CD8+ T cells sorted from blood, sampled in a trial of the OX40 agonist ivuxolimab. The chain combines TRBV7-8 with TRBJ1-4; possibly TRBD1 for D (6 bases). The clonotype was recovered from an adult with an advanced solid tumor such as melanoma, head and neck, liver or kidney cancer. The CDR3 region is CASSQGFGVTNEKLFF. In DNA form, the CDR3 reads TGTGCCAGCAGCCAGGGGTTCGGGGTAACTAATGAAAAACTGTTTTTT. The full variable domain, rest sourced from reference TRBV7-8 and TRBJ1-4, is GAGVSQSPRYKVAKRGQDVALRCDPISGHVSLFWYQQALGQGPEFLTYFQNEAQLDKSGLPSDRFFAERPEGSVSTLKIQRTQQEDSAVYLCASSQGFGVTNEKLFFGSGTQLSVL.